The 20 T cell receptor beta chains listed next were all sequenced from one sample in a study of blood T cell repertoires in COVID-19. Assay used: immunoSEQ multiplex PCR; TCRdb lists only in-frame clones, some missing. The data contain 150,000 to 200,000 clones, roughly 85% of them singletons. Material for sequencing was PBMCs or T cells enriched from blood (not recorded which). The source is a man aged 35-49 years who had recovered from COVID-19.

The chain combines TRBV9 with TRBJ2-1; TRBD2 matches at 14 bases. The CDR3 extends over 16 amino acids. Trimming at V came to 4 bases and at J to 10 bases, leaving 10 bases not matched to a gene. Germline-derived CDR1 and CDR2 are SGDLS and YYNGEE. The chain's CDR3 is CASSTRTSGRYREQFF. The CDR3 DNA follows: TGTGCCAGCAGCACCAGGACTAGCGGGAGGTACAGGGAGCAGTTCTTC.

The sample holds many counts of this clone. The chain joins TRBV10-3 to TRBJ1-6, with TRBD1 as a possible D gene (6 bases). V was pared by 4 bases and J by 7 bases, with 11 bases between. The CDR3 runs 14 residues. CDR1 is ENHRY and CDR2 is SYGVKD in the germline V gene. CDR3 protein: CAISVSGENSPLHF. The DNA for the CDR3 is TGTGCCATCAGTGTTTCAGGGGAAAATTCACCCCTCCACTTT.

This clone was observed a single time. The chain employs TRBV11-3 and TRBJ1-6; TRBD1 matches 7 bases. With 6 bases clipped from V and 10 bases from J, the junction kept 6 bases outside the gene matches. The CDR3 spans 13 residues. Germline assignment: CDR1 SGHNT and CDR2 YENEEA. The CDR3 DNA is TGTGCCAGCAGTCAGGGGGTTCGGTCACCCCTCCACTTT. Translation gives CASSQGVRSPLHF.

The CDR3 region is CASSVDKGIQETQYF. The CDR3 coding sequence is TGTGCCAGCAGCGTAGACAAGGGGATCCAAGAGACCCAGTACTTC. The gene calls are TRBV9 and TRBJ2-5; a possible D gene is TRBD1 (5 bases). CDR1 is SGDLS and CDR2 is YYNGEE in the germline V gene. V was clipped by 0 bases and J by 1 base, with 10 bases between them. The CDR3 length is 15 residues.

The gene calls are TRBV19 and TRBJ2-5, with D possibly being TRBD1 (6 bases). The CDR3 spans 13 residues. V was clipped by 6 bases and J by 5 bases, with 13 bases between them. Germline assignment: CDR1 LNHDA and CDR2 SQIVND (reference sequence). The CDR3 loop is CASSLQGGETQYF. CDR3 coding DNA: TGTGCCAGTAGCCTACAGGGTGGGGAGACCCAGTACTTC.

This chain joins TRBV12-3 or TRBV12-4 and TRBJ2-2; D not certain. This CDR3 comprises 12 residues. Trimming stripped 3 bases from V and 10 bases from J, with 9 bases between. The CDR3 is CASSFSPLELFF. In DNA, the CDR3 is TGTGCCAGCAGTTTTTCCCCGTTGGAGCTGTTTTTT.

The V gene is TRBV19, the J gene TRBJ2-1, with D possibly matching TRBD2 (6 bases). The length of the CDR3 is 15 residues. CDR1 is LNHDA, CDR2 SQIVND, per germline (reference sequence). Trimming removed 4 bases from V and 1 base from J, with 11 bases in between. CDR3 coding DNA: TGTGCCAGTAGTACGGGACTTACTTCCTACAATGAGCAGTTCTTC. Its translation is CASSTGLTSYNEQFF.

CDR3 loop: CASSRSAGYLGETQYF. For the CDR3, the DNA is TGTGCCAGCAGCCGGTCGGCAGGGTACTTAGGAGAGACCCAGTACTTC. The V and J genes are TRBV5-4 and TRBJ2-5, with D maybe TRBD1 (5 bases). The CDR3 is 16 amino acids. Per the germline V gene, CDR1 is SGHNT and CDR2 is YYREEE (reference sequence). V was trimmed by 4 bases and J by 4 bases, leaving 20 bases between them.

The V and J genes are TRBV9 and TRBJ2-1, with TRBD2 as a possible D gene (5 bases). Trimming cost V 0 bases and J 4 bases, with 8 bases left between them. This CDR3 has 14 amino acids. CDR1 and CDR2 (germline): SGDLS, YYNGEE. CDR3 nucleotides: TGTGCCAGCAGCGTAGGGGGAGTGTACAATGAGCAGTTCTTC. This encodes CASSVGGVYNEQFF.

The CDR3: CASNTRSLNEKLFF. DNA of the CDR3: TGTGCCAGCAATACCCGGTCCTTGAATGAAAAACTGTTTTTT. The genes are TRBV28 and TRBJ1-4; D remains unclear. This CDR3 is built from 14 residues. Germline CDR1 reads MDHEN; CDR2 reads SYDVKM. V gave up 7 bases and J gave up 5 bases, with 14 bases separating them.

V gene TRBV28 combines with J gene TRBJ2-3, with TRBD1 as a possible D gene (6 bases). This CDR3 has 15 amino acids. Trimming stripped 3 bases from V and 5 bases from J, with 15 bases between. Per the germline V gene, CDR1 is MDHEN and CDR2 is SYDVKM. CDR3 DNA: TGTGCCAGCAGTTTCTCAGGGGTGCAGAAAGATACGCAGTATTTT. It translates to CASSFSGVQKDTQYF.

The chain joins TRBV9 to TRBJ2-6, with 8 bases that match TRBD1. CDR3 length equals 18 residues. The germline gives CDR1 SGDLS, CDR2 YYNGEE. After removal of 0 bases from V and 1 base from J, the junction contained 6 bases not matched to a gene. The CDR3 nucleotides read TGTGCCAGCAGCGTAGTTAGGGACAGGTATTCTGGGGCCAACGTCCTGACTTTC. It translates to CASSVVRDRYSGANVLTF.

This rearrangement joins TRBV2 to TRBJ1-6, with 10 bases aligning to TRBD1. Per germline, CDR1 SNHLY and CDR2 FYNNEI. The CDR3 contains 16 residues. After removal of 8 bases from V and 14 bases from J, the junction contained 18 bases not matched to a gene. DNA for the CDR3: TGTGCCAGCGGAGTAGTGGCGGGACAGGGGAATGAGGCCCTCCACTTT. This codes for CASGVVAGQGNEALHF.

The CDR3 reads CASSTRGYAGELFF. CDR3 nucleotides: TGTGCCAGCAGCACCAGGGGATACGCCGGGGAGCTGTTTTTT. The chain employs TRBV7-8 and TRBJ2-2, with D perhaps TRBD1 (6 bases). The CDR3 length is 14 residues. Trimming left V 5 bases short and J 6 bases short, with 13 bases between. Germline values: CDR1 SGHVS, CDR2 FQNEAQ.

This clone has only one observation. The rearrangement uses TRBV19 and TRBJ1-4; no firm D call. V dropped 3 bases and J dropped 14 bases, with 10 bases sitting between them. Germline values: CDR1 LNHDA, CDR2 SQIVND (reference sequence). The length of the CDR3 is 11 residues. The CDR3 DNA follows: TGTGCCAGTAGTATTGGGTTCGGGCTGTTTTTT. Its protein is CASSIGFGLFF.

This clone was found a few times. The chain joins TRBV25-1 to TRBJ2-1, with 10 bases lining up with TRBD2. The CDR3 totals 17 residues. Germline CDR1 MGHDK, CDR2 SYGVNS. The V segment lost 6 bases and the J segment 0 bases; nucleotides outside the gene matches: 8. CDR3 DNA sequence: TGTGCCAGCAGGACTAGCGGGTTCCGGGGCTCCTACAATGAGCAGTTCTTC. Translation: CASRTSGFRGSYNEQFF.

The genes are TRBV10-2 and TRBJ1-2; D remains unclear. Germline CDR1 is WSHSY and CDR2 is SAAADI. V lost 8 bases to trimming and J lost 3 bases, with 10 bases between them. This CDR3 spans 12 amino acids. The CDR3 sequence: CASQRDDYGYTF. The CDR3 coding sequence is TGCGCCAGCCAGAGGGATGACTATGGCTACACCTTC.

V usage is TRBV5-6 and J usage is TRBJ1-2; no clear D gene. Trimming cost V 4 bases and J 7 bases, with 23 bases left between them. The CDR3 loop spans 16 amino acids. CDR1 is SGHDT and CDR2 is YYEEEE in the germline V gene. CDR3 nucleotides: TGTGCCAGCAGCCCCCGACGGACTCTGCCTACCCTTGGCTACACCTTC. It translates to CASSPRRTLPTLGYTF.

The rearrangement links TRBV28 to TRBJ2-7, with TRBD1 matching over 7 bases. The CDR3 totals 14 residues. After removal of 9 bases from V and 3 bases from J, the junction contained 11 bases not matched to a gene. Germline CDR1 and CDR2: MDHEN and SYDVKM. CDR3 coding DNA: TGTGCCAGTCGGGGACAGCGAGAGAACTACGAGCAGTACTTC. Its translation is CASRGQRENYEQYF.

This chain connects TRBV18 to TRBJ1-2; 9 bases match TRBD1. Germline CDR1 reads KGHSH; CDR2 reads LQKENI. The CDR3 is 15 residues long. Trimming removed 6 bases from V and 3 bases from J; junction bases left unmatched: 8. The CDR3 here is CASSPSRTGDYGYTF. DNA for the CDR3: TGTGCCAGCTCTCCGAGTAGGACAGGGGACTATGGCTACACCTTC.